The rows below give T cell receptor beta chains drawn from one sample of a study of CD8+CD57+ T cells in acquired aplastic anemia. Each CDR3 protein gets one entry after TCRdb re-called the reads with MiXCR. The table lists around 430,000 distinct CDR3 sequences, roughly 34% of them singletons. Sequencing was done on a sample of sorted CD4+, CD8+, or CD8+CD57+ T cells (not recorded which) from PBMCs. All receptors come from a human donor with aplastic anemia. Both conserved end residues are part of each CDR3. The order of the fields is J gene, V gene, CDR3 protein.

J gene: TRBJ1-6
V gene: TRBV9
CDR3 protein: CASSVTTINSPLHF

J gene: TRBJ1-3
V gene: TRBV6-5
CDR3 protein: CASSYSLGVENTIYF

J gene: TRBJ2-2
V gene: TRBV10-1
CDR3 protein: CASSDRRRGTGELFF

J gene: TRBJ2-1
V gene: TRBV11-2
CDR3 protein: CASSLDGGAWNEQFF

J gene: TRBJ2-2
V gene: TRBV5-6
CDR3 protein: CASKVTGGVGTGELFF

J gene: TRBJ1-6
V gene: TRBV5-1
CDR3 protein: CASSSSTGGSSPLHF

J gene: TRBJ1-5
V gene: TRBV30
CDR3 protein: CAWSVRISDQPQHF

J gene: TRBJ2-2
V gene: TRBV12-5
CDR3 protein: CASGKRGDSISGELFF

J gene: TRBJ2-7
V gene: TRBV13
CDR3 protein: CASQTRDGTYEQYF

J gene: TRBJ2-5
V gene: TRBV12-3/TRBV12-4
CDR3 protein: CASSGTTGTTQYF

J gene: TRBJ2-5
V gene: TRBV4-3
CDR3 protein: CASSQDGRETQYF

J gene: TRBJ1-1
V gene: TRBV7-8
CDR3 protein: CASSQAGGEIRAFF

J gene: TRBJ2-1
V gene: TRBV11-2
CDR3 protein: CASSLEASLAGGVLEQFF

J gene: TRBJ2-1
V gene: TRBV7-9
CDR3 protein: CASSLPGLAGGPTDEQFF